This TCR beta chain came from a study of Ad26.COV2.S vaccination and SARS-CoV-2 variants. Study-level points and caveats: Estimates derived from TCR breadth and depth analyses may have underestimated total T cell responses. Reportedly, spike-specific CD8+ and CD4+ T cell responses achieved substantial breadth once vaccination had taken place. Vaccinees displayed broader spike-specific TCR repertoires than placebo recipients.

A note on this clone: The antigen is not known.

Clones were sequenced by immunoSEQ multiplex PCR, and TCRdb holds only the in-frame ones, with some missing. Of about 350,000 clones listed, 88% are singletons. Treatment of the sample: around 19 received Ad26.COV2.S at low or high dose, single or two shots; 5 received placebo; per-sample allocation not given. On day 63 after the first injection, vaccine and placebo recipients gave samples. Germline V gene data show CDR1 as SGHTA and CDR2 as FQGNSA. This CDR3 has 16 amino acids. Trimming stripped 2 bases from V and 4 bases from J, with 14 bases between. The clonotype originates from a person aged 18-65 years who received the Ad26.COV2.S COVID-19 vaccine or a placebo. This chain uses TRBV7-2 with TRBJ2-2, with D perhaps TRBD1 or TRBD2 (5 bases each). Here the sequenced sample was peripheral blood, taken in a trial of Ad26.COV2.S vaccine versus placebo. The CDR3 reads CASSLFRRAGTGELFF. The CDR3 region has the DNA TGTGCCAGCAGCTTATTCCGCAGGGCGGGCACCGGGGAGCTGTTTTTT.